The sequence of this T cell receptor beta chain was determined in a study of technical replicates of blood from several donors. The method was immunoSEQ multiplex PCR; TCRdb's version includes in-frame clones alone and lacks a portion of them. The table shows 100,000 or so clones, with about 94% occurring only once. Trimming shortened V by 2 bases and J by 7 bases, and 12 bases separated the two germline ends. Germline V CDR1 and CDR2: MNHNS, SASEGT. CDR3 length equals 14 residues. This receptor was identified in a human donor in good health. The V gene is TRBV6-1, the J gene TRBJ1-5; D unresolved. The sequenced sample consisted of T cells isolated from PBMCs. CDR3 DNA: TGTGCCAGCAGTGAATATAGATCATCCCAGCCCCAGCATTTT. Translation gives CASSEYRSSQPQHF.